This TCR beta chain was observed in a study of blood T cell repertoires in COVID-19. Study in general: PBMCs, B-cell-depleted T cells, or T cells were the source of the cDNA or gDNA that made up the material.

Grouping used clinical history reported by participants in a survey and questionnaire. In Cohort 3, a recovered donor had either two negative PCRs, clearance, or symptom resolution. TCRdb's copy holds only in-frame clones and misses some; the assay was immunoSEQ multiplex PCR. The sample contains fewer than 450,000 clones, 88% of which appear only once. Between the trimmed V and J ends, which lost 0 bases and 4 bases, there was a span of 9 bases. Germline-derived CDR1 and CDR2 are SEHNR and FQNEAQ (reference sequence). CDR3 length: 14 amino acids. The sample was PBMCs or T cells enriched from blood (not recorded which). The receptor was isolated from a woman aged 18-29 years who had recovered from COVID-19. The chain employs TRBV7-9 and TRBJ1-2; D unresolved. CDR3 residues: CASSLALASYGYTF. CDR3 nucleotide sequence: TGTGCCAGCAGCTTAGCGCTTGCGAGCTATGGCTACACCTTC.